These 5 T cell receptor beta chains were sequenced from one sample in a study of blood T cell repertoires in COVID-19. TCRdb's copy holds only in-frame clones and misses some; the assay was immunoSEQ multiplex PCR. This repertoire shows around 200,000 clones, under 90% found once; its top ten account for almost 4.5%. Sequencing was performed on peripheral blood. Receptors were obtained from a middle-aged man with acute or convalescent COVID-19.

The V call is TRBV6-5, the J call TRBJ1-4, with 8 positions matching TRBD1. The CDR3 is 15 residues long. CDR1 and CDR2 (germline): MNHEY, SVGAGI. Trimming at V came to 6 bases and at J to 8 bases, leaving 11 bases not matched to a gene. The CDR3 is CASSQRQGLWEKLFF. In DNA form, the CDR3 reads TGTGCCAGCAGCCAGAGACAGGGGCTGTGGGAAAAACTGTTTTTT.

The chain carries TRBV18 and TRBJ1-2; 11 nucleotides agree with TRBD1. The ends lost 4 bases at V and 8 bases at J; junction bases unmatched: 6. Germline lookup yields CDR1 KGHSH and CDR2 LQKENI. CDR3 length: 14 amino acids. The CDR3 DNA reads TGTGCCAGCTCACGTGGACAGGGGGCGGGAGGCTACACCTTC. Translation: CASSRGQGAGGYTF.

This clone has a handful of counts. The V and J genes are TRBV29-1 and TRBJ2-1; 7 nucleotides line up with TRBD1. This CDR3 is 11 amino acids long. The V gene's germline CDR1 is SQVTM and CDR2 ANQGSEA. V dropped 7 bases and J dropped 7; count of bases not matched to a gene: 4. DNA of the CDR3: TGCAGCGCCAGGGGGACGAATGAGCAGTTCTTC. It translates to CSARGTNEQFF.

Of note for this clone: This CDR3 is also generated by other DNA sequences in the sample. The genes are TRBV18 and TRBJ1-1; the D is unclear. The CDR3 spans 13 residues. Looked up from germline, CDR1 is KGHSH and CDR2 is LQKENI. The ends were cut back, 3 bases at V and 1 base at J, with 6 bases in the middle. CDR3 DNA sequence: TGTGCCAGCTCACCGGGCCAGAACACTGAAGCTTTCTTT. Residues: CASSPGQNTEAFF.

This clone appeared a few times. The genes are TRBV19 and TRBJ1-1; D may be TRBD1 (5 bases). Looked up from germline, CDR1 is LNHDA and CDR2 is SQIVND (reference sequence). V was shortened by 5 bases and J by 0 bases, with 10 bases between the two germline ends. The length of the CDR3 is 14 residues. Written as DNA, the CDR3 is TGTGCCAGTAGTCCCGACAGCATGAACACTGAAGCTTTCTTT. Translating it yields CASSPDSMNTEAFF.